The T cell receptor (beta chain) described here comes from a study of T cells in women clearing cervical HPV infection. Study as a whole: Case blood was drawn a median 149 days after lesion detection. With HLA typing for only a few women, HLA confounding remains possible.

All participants had a single incident cervical HPV16 infection, and prevalent HPV16 infections were excluded. Whole-study findings and limits: TRBV6-7 abundance was lower in cases than controls (roughly 0.11% versus 0.16%).

V lost 1 base to trimming and J lost 0 bases, with 7 bases between them. The CDR3 runs to 14 residues. The germline V gene encodes CDR1 SGHTS and CDR2 YDEGEE. Sequencing used immunoSEQ multiplex PCR; TCRdb keeps in-frame clones, though not all of them. The sample spans under 40,000 clones; the ten largest clones claim roughly 3.4%. Concerning this clone itself: The antigen remains unidentified. The read stops 3 residues short of the end of the CDR3; the missing end is completed from the germline J gene.

The receptor's source is a woman aged 18-70 years with a cervical HPV16 infection that either progressed to CIN3+ or cleared (not recorded which). V and J are TRBV5-8 and TRBJ2-5; no firm D call. The source material was blood buffy coat. The DNA read from the CDR3 is TGTGCCAGCAGCTTGTATTCGGACCAAGAGACC. Translation: CASSLYSDQET. The CDR3 as a whole reads CASSLYSDQETQYF.